One sample yielded the 27 T cell receptor beta chains listed below, sequenced in a study of shared clonotypes between healthy human individuals. Here immunoSEQ multiplex PCR was the method, and the copy in TCRdb shows in-frame clones only, minus some. Seen here are 2,500,000 or so clones, roughly 92% observed once, and the top ten hold 0.3% to 0.4%. Material: naive CD4+ T cells from PBMCs. As to subset: CD45RA+ positively selected. These receptors were collected from a man aged 18 to 30 in good health. Some clones in this sample may be carry-over from other donors' samples.

The CDR3 DNA follows: TGTGCCAGCAGCTTAGGCGGCGGGAGGGCCACAGATACGCAGTATTTT. Protein sequence: CASSLGGGRATDTQYF. J is TRBJ2-3 and V is TRBV7-2; 9 nucleotides agree with TRBD2. Germline V gene data show CDR1 as SGHTA and CDR2 as FQGNSA. This CDR3 has 16 amino acids. V trimming: 1 base; J trimming: 2 bases; junction bases outside the gene matches: 4. The full variable domain, rest sourced from reference TRBV7-2 and TRBJ2-3, is GAGVSQSPSNKVTEKGKDVELRCDPISGHTALYWYRQSLGQGLEFLIYFQGNSAPDKSGLPSDRFSAERTGGSVSTLTIQRTQQEDSAVYLCASSLGGGRATDTQYFGPGTRLTVL.

This clone was observed a handful of times. The chain uses TRBV6-5 and TRBJ1-5, with unresolved D. The CDR3 sequence is 13 residues long. Germline CDR1 MNHEY, CDR2 SVGAGI. With 6 bases removed from V and 4 bases from J, the gap between germline ends came to 10 bases. CDR3 region: CASSRAINQPQHF. The CDR3 nucleotides are TGTGCCAGCAGCAGAGCAATTAATCAGCCCCAGCATTTT.

The chain links TRBV6-4 to TRBJ2-1, with 10 bases matching TRBD1. Looked up from germline, CDR1 is MRHNA and CDR2 is SNTAGT. This CDR3 spans 15 amino acids. V trimming: 6 bases; J trimming: 4 bases; junction bases outside the gene matches: 6. The CDR3 coding sequence is TGTGCCAGCAGCAGAGGACAGGGGGGATACAATGAGCAGTTCTTC. This sequence encodes CASSRGQGGYNEQFF.

The DNA for the CDR3 is TGTGCCAGCAGTTACGTGGGGCCCGGAAACACCATATATTTT. Its protein product is CASSYVGPGNTIYF. The genes are TRBV6-5 and TRBJ1-3, with D perhaps matching TRBD1 (5 bases). The CDR3 is made up of 14 amino acids. V shed 2 bases and J shed 4 bases, with 9 bases lying between them. Germline V lookup: CDR1 MNHEY, CDR2 SVGAGI.

This clone turned up a few times. CDR3 nucleotides: TGTGCCACCAGCAGGGAGATGGGGGACACTGAAGCTTTCTTT. It yields the protein CATSREMGDTEAFF. The chain carries TRBV15 and TRBJ1-1; possible D gene TRBD1, 5 bases. Germline V gene sequence: CDR1 LNHNV, CDR2 YYDKDF (reference sequence). Trimming took 3 bases from V and 3 from J, leaving 11 bases between them. The CDR3 loop spans 14 amino acids.

This clone was observed a handful of times. Other nucleotide sequences from this sample produce the same CDR3. The rearrangement uses TRBV2 and TRBJ1-5; the D gene is possibly TRBD1 (5 bases). This CDR3 contains 13 residues. Germline CDR1 and CDR2: SNHLY and FYNNEI. V was trimmed by 3 bases and J by 4 bases, leaving 7 bases between them. CDR3 nucleotides: TGTGCCAGCAGTGAGGGGGTTAATCAGCCCCAGCATTTT. This sequence encodes CASSEGVNQPQHF.

The genes are TRBV9 and TRBJ2-2; 11 bases agree with TRBD2. This CDR3 region has 15 residues. V was pared by 4 bases and J by 6 bases, with 5 bases of the junction left unmatched. Germline CDR1 SGDLS, CDR2 YYNGEE. DNA for the CDR3: TGTGCCAGCAGCCTACTAGCGGGAGTGGCCGGGGAGCTGTTTTTT. It codes for CASSLLAGVAGELFF.

The V and J genes are TRBV28 and TRBJ2-2, with a tentative D call TRBD2 (5 bases). Germline V gene lookup returns CDR1 MDHEN and CDR2 SYDVKM. Trimming took off 5 bases at V and 7 bases at J, with 8 bases between the two ends. The CDR3 has 12 residues. CDR3 sequence (DNA): TGTGCCAGCAGTGACCGGGGCGGGGAGCTGTTTTTT. This translates into CASSDRGGELFF.

The chain couples TRBV7-2 to TRBJ1-2; the D gene is possibly TRBD1 (6 bases). Trimming left V 5 bases short and J 8 bases short, with 24 bases between. This CDR3 is built from 16 residues. The V gene's germline CDR1 is SGHTA and CDR2 FQGNSA. CDR3 DNA: TGTGCCAGCAGCAAAATCACCCTCCGGGACACGGGGGGCTACACCTTC. Translating it yields CASSKITLRDTGGYTF. Combining the CDR3 with reference TRBV7-2 and TRBJ1-2 gives the whole variable domain GAGVSQSPSNKVTEKGKDVELRCDPISGHTALYWYRQSLGQGLEFLIYFQGNSAPDKSGLPSDRFSAERTGGSVSTLTIQRTQQEDSAVYLCASSKITLRDTGGYTFGSGTRLTVV.

The gene calls are TRBV27 and TRBJ2-7, with 11 bases aligning to TRBD1. There are 15 residues in the CDR3. Trimming removed 7 bases from V and 3 bases from J; junction bases left unmatched: 8. Germline values: CDR1 MNHEY, CDR2 SMNVEV (reference sequence). The CDR3 DNA reads TGTGCCAGCAACCCCCTCGGGACAGGGGGCTACGAGCAGTACTTC. Translating gives CASNPLGTGGYEQYF.

J is TRBJ2-7 and V is TRBV5-1; 9 bases match TRBD1. The CDR3 is 13 residues long. Germline CDR1 reads SGHRS; CDR2 reads YFSETQ. V shed 7 bases and J 6 bases; nucleotides not matched to a gene: 8. CDR3 nucleotide sequence: TGCGCCAGCCATCTGGGACAGGGAACCGAGCAGTACTTC. Its translation is CASHLGQGTEQYF.

The J gene is TRBJ1-2, the V gene TRBV18; D is perhaps TRBD1 (6 bases). Deletions cut 3 bases from V and 0 bases from J, with 23 bases between. The CDR3 spans 19 residues. CDR1 is KGHSH, CDR2 LQKENI, per germline. The CDR3 spells CASSPILTTGTSSNYGYTF. In nucleotides, the CDR3 is TGTGCCAGCTCACCTATATTAACCACCGGGACAAGTTCTAACTATGGCTACACCTTC.

V is TRBV6-5 and J is TRBJ2-7; weak D call: TRBD2 (6 bases). CDR1 is MNHEY, CDR2 SVGAGI, per germline. The length of the CDR3 is 14 residues. The V end lost 8 bases, the J end lost 0 bases, and 14 bases lay between the germline ends. CDR3 region: CASGGRSSSYEQYF. As DNA, the CDR3 is TGTGCCAGCGGGGGGAGATCTTCCTCCTACGAGCAGTACTTC.

This clone appeared a single time. The chain carries TRBV27 and TRBJ2-3; a weak D match, TRBD2 (7 bases). The germline gives CDR1 MNHEY, CDR2 SMNVEV (reference sequence). Trimming cost V 8 bases and J 4 bases, with 16 bases left between them. This CDR3 contains 14 residues. The CDR3 is CASGKGGRADTQYF. CDR3 bases: TGTGCCAGCGGGAAAGGGGGGAGGGCAGATACGCAGTATTTT.

This chain joins TRBV7-6 and TRBJ2-5, with no clear D. V lost 3 bases and J 4 bases, leaving 6 bases between the germline ends. CDR1 and CDR2 (germline): SGHVS, FNYEAQ. The CDR3 has 12 residues. The DNA of the CDR3 is TGTGCCAGCAGCTTGTCCGCAGAGACCCAGTACTTC. This gives the protein CASSLSAETQYF.

This clone was found once. The chain combines TRBV7-9 with TRBJ2-1; the D call may be TRBD1 or TRBD2 (6 bases each). The CDR3 loop spans 15 amino acids. CDR1 is SEHNR and CDR2 is FQNEAQ in the germline V gene (reference sequence). Trimming stripped 4 bases from V and 4 bases from J, with 14 bases between. The CDR3 nucleotides read TGTGCCAGCAGCTCAAGGGGGGTAGGGTACAATGAGCAGTTCTTC. Encoded protein: CASSSRGVGYNEQFF.

This clone was counted a few times. This rearrangement joins TRBV2 to TRBJ1-3; TRBD1 matches at 9 bases. With 6 bases clipped from V and 5 bases from J, the junction kept 11 bases outside the gene matches. The germline V gene has CDR1 SNHLY and CDR2 FYNNEI. This CDR3 is 16 amino acids long. The CDR3, as DNA: TGTGCCAGCAGCGATGGGACAGGGTGGAAGAGAAACACCATATATTTT. Translation gives CASSDGTGWKRNTIYF. Looking up the rest from reference TRBV2 and TRBJ1-3 gives the full variable domain: EPEVTQTPSHQVTQMGQEVILRCVPISNHLYFYWYRQILGQKVEFLVSFYNNEISEKSEIFDDQFSVERPDGSNFTLKIRSTKLEDSAMYFCASSDGTGWKRNTIYFGEGSWLTVV.

J is TRBJ2-3 and V is TRBV6-4; 7 positions agree with TRBD1. The CDR3 has 15 amino acids. Per germline, CDR1 MRHNA and CDR2 SNTAGT. V dropped 5 bases and J dropped 3; count of bases not matched to a gene: 8. The DNA for the CDR3 is TGTGCCAGCAGTCTGCAGGGGGTGAAGACAGATACGCAGTATTTT. Translating gives CASSLQGVKTDTQYF.

This chain connects TRBV7-7 to TRBJ2-1, with D perhaps matching TRBD1 (6 bases). CDR1 and CDR2 (germline): SSHAT, FNYEAQ (reference sequence). This CDR3 spans 14 amino acids. Trimming pared 0 bases from V and 5 bases from J, leaving 8 bases between. DNA of the CDR3: TGTGCCAGCAGCTTAGCGCCAGGGGACAATGAGCAGTTCTTC. This gives the protein CASSLAPGDNEQFF.

This clone is a singleton in its sample. This chain connects TRBV5-4 to TRBJ2-3, with a weak D call TRBD1 (7 bases). Trimming pared 4 bases from V and 1 base from J, leaving 25 bases between. Germline CDR1 SGHNT, CDR2 YYREEE (reference sequence). The CDR3 runs 19 residues. The CDR3 DNA follows: TGTGCCAGCAGCCCCGGACCAACGACAGGGACTTCCCGCACAGATACGCAGTATTTT. Translation: CASSPGPTTGTSRTDTQYF.

The chain combines TRBV29-1 with TRBJ1-1; D is possibly TRBD1 (6 bases). This CDR3 is 13 amino acids long. V dropped 5 bases and J dropped 5 bases, with 15 bases sitting between them. Germline V gene data show CDR1 as SQVTM and CDR2 as ANQGSEA. The CDR3 here is CSVIRQAGTEAFF. DNA of the CDR3: TGCAGCGTTATCCGACAGGCGGGTACTGAAGCTTTCTTT. The full variable domain, in which reference TRBV29-1 and TRBJ1-1 provide the parts outside the CDR3, is SAVISQKPSRDICQRGTSLTIQCQVDSQVTMMFWYRQQPGQSLTLIATANQGSEATYESGFVIDKFPISRPNLTFSTLTVSNMSPEDSSIYLCSVIRQAGTEAFFGQGTRLTVV.

This chain joins TRBV5-1 and TRBJ2-1; TRBD1 matches at 8 bases. The trim removed 0 bases at V and 8 bases at J, leaving 10 bases unmatched. Germline V gene data show CDR1 as SGHRS and CDR2 as YFSETQ. This CDR3 has 16 residues. The CDR3 DNA follows: TGCGCCAGCAGCTTGGTAAGACAGGGGCTTGGCGATGAGCAGTTCTTC. Amino acid sequence: CASSLVRQGLGDEQFF. The whole variable domain, remainder taken from reference TRBV5-1 and TRBJ2-1, is KAGVTQTPRYLIKTRGQQVTLSCSPISGHRSVSWYQQTPGQGLQFLFEYFSETQRNKGNFPGRFSGRQFSNSRSEMNVSTLELGDSALYLCASSLVRQGLGDEQFFGPGTRLTVL.

This chain uses TRBV28 with TRBJ2-5; D is ambiguous. The CDR3 length is 12 residues. The germline gives CDR1 MDHEN, CDR2 SYDVKM. Trimming removed 5 bases from V and 5 bases from J, with 9 bases in between. The CDR3 is CASSVMWETQYF. In nucleotides, the CDR3 is TGTGCCAGCAGTGTGATGTGGGAGACCCAGTACTTC.

This rearrangement joins TRBV27 to TRBJ2-1; D call uncertain. This CDR3 has 17 residues. Germline-derived CDR1 and CDR2 are MNHEY and SMNVEV (reference sequence). Between the trimmed V and J ends, which lost 5 bases and 7 bases, there was a span of 24 bases. The CDR3 protein is CASSPGVGGEIRNEQFF. The CDR3 DNA sequence: TGTGCCAGCAGTCCAGGTGTTGGTGGGGAAATTAGGAATGAGCAGTTCTTC.

This sequence joins TRBV5-1 and TRBJ2-7; D possibly corresponds to TRBD2 (5 bases). Germline CDR1 is SGHRS and CDR2 is YFSETQ. Trimming removed 0 bases at V and 7 bases at J, with 11 bases between. The CDR3 spans 13 residues. The chain's CDR3 is CASSLDGPGEQYF. CDR3 coding DNA: TGCGCCAGCAGCTTGGACGGGCCGGGAGAGCAGTACTTC.

This clone has a single count. The chain carries TRBV9 and TRBJ1-2, with D perhaps TRBD1 (6 bases). Trimming cost V 5 bases and J 4 bases, with 15 bases left between them. The CDR3 loop spans 14 amino acids. CDR1 SGDLS and CDR2 YYNGEE come from the germline V gene. The CDR3 nucleotides are TGTGCCAGCAGGGAGCCCGGGGGCAGCTATGGCTACACCTTC. It is translated as CASREPGGSYGYTF.

Only one count was recorded for this clone. The V gene is TRBV6-6, the J gene TRBJ2-7; TRBD2 agrees at 7 bases. The CDR3 is 14 residues long. Germline V gene data show CDR1 as MNHNY and CDR2 as SVGAGI (reference sequence). The trim removed 4 bases at V and 1 base at J, leaving 4 bases unmatched. The CDR3, as DNA: TGTGCCAGCAGTTCGCTAGCGGTGTCCTACGAGCAGTACTTC. It translates to CASSSLAVSYEQYF.